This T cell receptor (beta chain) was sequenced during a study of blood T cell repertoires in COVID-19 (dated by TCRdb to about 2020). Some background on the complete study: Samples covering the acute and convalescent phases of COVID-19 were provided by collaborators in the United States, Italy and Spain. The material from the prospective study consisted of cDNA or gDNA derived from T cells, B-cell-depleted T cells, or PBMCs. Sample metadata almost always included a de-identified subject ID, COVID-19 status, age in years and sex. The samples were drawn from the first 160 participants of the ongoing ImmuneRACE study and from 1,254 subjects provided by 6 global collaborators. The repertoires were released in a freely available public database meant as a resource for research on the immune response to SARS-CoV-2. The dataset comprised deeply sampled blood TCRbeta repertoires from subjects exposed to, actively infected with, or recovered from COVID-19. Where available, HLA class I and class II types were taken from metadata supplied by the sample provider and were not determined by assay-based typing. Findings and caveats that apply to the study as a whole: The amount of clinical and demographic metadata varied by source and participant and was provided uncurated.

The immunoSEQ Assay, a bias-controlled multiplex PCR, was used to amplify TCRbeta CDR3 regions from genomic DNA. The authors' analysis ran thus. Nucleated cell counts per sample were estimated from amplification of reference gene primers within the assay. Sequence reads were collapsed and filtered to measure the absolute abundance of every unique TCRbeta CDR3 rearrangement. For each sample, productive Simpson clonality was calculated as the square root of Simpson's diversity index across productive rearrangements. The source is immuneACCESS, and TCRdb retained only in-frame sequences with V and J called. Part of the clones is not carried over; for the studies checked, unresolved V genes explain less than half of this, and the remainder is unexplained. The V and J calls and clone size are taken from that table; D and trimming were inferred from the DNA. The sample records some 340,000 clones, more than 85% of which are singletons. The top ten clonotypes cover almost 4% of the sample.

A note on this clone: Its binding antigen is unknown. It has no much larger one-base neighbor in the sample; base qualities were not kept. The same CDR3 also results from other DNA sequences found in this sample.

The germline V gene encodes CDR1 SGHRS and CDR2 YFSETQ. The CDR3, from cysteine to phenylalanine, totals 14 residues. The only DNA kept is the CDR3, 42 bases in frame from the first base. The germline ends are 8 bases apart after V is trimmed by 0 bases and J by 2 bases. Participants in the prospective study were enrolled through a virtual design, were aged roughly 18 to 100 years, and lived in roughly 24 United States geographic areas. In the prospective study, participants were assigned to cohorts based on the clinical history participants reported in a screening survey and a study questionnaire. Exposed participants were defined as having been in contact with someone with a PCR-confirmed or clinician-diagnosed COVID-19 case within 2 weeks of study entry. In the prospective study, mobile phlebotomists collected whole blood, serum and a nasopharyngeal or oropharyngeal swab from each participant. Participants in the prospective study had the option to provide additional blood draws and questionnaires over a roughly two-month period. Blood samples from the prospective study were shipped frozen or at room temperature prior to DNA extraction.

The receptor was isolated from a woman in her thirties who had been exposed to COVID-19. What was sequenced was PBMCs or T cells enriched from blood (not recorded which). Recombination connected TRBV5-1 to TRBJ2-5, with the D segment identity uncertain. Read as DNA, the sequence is TGCGCCAGCAGCTTGGATGGCAGTCAAGAGACCCAGTACTTC. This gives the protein CASSLDGSQETQYF.